The present T cell receptor (beta chain) was sequenced within a study of cytomegalovirus exposure and HLA in healthy donors. General study points: Fewer N-insertions than the approximately 610-donor mean were reportedly shown by an Asian-associated ancestry cluster in a later analysis.

Use of 60 Vbeta and 13 Jbeta primers characterized the PCR. In the original workflow: A follow-up analysis tallied approximately 85 million unique TCR beta chains, roughly 11 million shared. Some clones are missing from TCRdb's copy, which holds only in-frame ones; the method was immunoSEQ multiplex PCR. V and J calls and clone size are those listed in that table; D and trimming were worked out from the DNA. The table has about 150,000 clones, 75% to 85% seen once; the top ten hold approximately 6.5%. Donors consisted of healthy bone marrow donors. The CDR3 sequence is 18 residues long. V gave up 2 bases and J gave up 0 bases, with 18 bases separating them. In germline, CDR1 is SGHDT, CDR2 YYEEEE. Points on this clone: Its antigen is unknown.

This receptor was identified in a middle-aged man in good health and CMV-seropositive. What was sequenced was PBMCs. The chain recombines TRBV5-6 with TRBJ1-5; D possibly corresponds to TRBD1 (6 bases). For the CDR3, the DNA is TGTGCCAGCAGCTTATACTCCGGGACAATTTATAGCAATCAGCCCCAGCATTTT. Its protein is CASSLYSGTIYSNQPQHF.